This T cell receptor (beta chain) was identified in a study of T cells in narcolepsy. Study details: Healthy controls were enrolled alongside patients with narcolepsy type 1 or type 2. Study-level findings and limits: Same-patient CSF and blood CD4+ T cell clonotypes included HCRT-specific and TRIB2-specific autoreactive ones. Reportedly, autoreactive clonotypes were serially detected in patients' blood but not controls'.

Produced via immunoSEQ multiplex PCR; TCRdb's table is partial and in-frame only. This table holds tens of thousands of clones, 79% found once. This clone has a handful of counts. Its matching antigen is unknown. The V gene end was trimmed by 5 bases and the J gene end by 7 bases; junction bases not matched to a gene: 14. The CDR3 consists of 16 residues. Per germline, CDR1 SEHNR and CDR2 FQNEAQ (reference sequence). Sequencing was performed on memory (CD45RA-) CD4+ T cells from blood. The sequence derives from a human donor in good health. V and J are TRBV7-9 and TRBJ2-1, with 7 bases identical to TRBD1. The DNA of the CDR3 is TGTGCCAGCAGCGACATCCTCCGGGACAGAGGGAATGAGCAGTTCTTC. It specifies CASSDILRDRGNEQFF.